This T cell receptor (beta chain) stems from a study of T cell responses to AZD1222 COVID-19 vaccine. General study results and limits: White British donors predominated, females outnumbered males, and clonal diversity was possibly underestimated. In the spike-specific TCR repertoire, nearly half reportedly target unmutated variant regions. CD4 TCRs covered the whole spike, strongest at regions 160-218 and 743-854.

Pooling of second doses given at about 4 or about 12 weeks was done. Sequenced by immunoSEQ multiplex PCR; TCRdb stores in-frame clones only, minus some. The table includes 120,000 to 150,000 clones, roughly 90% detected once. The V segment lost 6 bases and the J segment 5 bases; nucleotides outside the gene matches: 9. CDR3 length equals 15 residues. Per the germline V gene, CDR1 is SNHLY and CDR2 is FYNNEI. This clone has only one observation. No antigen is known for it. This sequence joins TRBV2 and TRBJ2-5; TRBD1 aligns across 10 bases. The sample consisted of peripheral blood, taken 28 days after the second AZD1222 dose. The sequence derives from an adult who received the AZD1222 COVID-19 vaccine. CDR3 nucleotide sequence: TGTGCCAGCAGAGGCCGACAGGGGGCTCGGGAGACCCAGTACTTC. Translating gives CASRGRQGARETQYF. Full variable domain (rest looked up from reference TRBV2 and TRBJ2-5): EPEVTQTPSHQVTQMGQEVILRCVPISNHLYFYWYRQILGQKVEFLVSFYNNEISEKSEIFDDQFSVERPDGSNFTLKIRSTKLEDSAMYFCASRGRQGARETQYFGPGTRLLVL.